These 13 T cell receptor beta chains share one sample of origin, sequenced in a study of T cells after posttransplantation cyclophosphamide. Here immunoSEQ multiplex PCR was the method, and the copy in TCRdb shows in-frame clones only, minus some. The sample contains some 40,000 clones, none of them singletons. Sequences were obtained from PBMCs. These receptor sequences come from a man aged 45-60 years in good health, CMV-negative, and a related stem cell transplant donor.

The sample holds a few counts of this clone. The rearrangement links TRBV5-4 to TRBJ2-3; 9 bases are shared with TRBD2. Trimming took 4 bases from V and 3 from J; bases not matched to a gene: 9. The CDR3 contains 16 residues. CDR1 is SGHNT and CDR2 is YYREEE in the germline V gene (reference sequence). In nucleotides, the CDR3 is TGTGCCAGCAGCCCGTGGGGCGGGGGGGGGACAGATACGCAGTATTTT. Translated, it gives CASSPWGGGGTDTQYF.

This clone was counted at least ten times. This rearrangement joins TRBV11-2 to TRBJ2-1; 12 nucleotides match TRBD2. The CDR3 consists of 16 residues. Germline-derived CDR1 and CDR2 are SGHAT and FQNNGV. The V gene end was trimmed by 5 bases and the J gene end by 9 bases; junction bases not matched to a gene: 11. CDR3 coding DNA: TGTGCCAGCAGCCATTCCCTAGCGGGGGGGCTTGGTGAGCAGTTCTTC. Protein product: CASSHSLAGGLGEQFF.

This clone occurred many times. The chain recombines TRBV6-5 with TRBJ2-7; 10 bases line up with TRBD1. The CDR3 spans 14 residues. Germline V gene lookup returns CDR1 MNHEY and CDR2 SVGAGI. The J segment lost 1 base and the V segment lost 4 bases, leaving 1 base of the junction unmatched. The CDR3 bases are TGTGCCAGCAGTTGGACAGGGGGTTCCTACGAGCAGTACTTC. Translating it yields CASSWTGGSYEQYF.

This clone came up many times. The chain recombines TRBV25-1 with TRBJ1-1, with TRBD1 matching 9 bases. In germline, CDR1 is MGHDK, CDR2 SYGVNS. This CDR3 has 16 residues. Unmatched junction bases numbered 12, after V lost 6 bases and J lost 4 bases. The CDR3: CASSTPGTGYVTEAFF. The CDR3 bases are TGTGCCAGCAGCACCCCCGGGACAGGGTACGTCACTGAAGCTTTCTTT.

This clone was recorded many times. The rearrangement links TRBV5-4 to TRBJ2-7, with 8 bases that match TRBD1. Germline CDR1 is SGHNT and CDR2 is YYREEE (reference sequence). Trimming took 4 bases from V and 0 from J; bases not matched to a gene: 6. This CDR3 has 15 residues. The CDR3 DNA is TGTGCCAGCAGCGACAGGGGTTGGGACTCCTACGAGCAGTACTTC. This codes for CASSDRGWDSYEQYF.

This clone was seen ten or more times. The V call is TRBV9, the J call TRBJ2-1, with 9 bases aligning to TRBD1. Per the germline V gene, CDR1 is SGDLS and CDR2 is YYNGEE. The CDR3 runs to 15 residues. V was pared by 1 base and J by 4 bases, with 3 bases of the junction left unmatched. CDR3 sequence (DNA): TGTGCCAGCAGCGTAAAACAGGGGGCTTACAATGAGCAGTTCTTC. It specifies CASSVKQGAYNEQFF.

There are a few counts of this clone. The rearrangement uses TRBV7-8 and TRBJ2-5; the match to TRBD2 covers 9 bases. CDR1 and CDR2 (germline): SGHVS, FQNEAQ. CDR3 length equals 16 residues. V trimming: 3 bases; J trimming: 0 bases; junction bases outside the gene matches: 5. CDR3 sequence reads: CASSFGAGGHQETQYF. The CDR3 DNA reads as TGTGCCAGCAGCTTTGGAGCGGGAGGCCACCAAGAGACCCAGTACTTC.

This clone was seen a few times. This could be a read error, since a much larger clone is one nucleotide away. The V call is TRBV7-8, the J call TRBJ2-7; no definite D call. The CDR3 has 11 residues. Germline V gene sequence: CDR1 SGHVS, CDR2 FQNEAQ. V dropped 5 bases and J dropped 3 bases, with 5 bases sitting between them. The CDR3 protein is CASSPYYEQYF. In nucleotides, the CDR3 is TGTGCCAGCAGCCCCTACTACGAGCAGTACTTC.

This clone was picked up many times. The chain uses TRBV30 and TRBJ1-3; D is uncertain. Germline lookup yields CDR1 GTSNPN and CDR2 SVGIG (reference sequence). The CDR3 loop spans 13 amino acids. Deletions cut 2 bases from V and 1 base from J, with 6 bases between. The CDR3 loop reads CAWSIESGNTIYF. CDR3 DNA: TGTGCCTGGAGTATTGAGTCTGGAAACACCATATATTTT.

In this sample, this clone turned up many times. The chain joins TRBV4-1 to TRBJ2-7; 9 positions match TRBD1. Germline V gene sequence: CDR1 MGHRA, CDR2 YSYEKL. The V gene end was trimmed by 0 bases and the J gene end by 5 bases; junction bases not matched to a gene: 11. The CDR3 extends over 17 amino acids. The CDR3 DNA reads TGCGCCAGCAGCCAAGATGGGACAGGGAATCTGCCGAACGAGCAGTACTTC. Residues: CASSQDGTGNLPNEQYF.

This clone was detected many times. The rearrangement uses TRBV7-9 and TRBJ2-2, with D maybe TRBD1 (5 bases). Germline CDR1 and CDR2: SEHNR and FQNEAQ (reference sequence). V dropped 11 bases and J dropped 3 bases, with 13 bases sitting between them. CDR3 length: 13 residues. The CDR3, as DNA: TGTGCCCTCCCGGCAGGGTACACCGGGGAGCTGTTTTTT. Its protein product is CALPAGYTGELFF.

Many counts were recorded for this clone. The rearrangement joins TRBV10-3 to TRBJ2-1, with 9 nucleotides matching TRBD1. J gave up 2 bases and V 10 bases, and 12 bases lay outside the gene matches. Germline V gives CDR1 ENHRY, CDR2 SYGVKD. This CDR3 region has 16 residues. For the CDR3, the DNA is TGTGCCACCCTCCACCCTCGGGACAGGGCCTACAATGAGCAGTTCTTC. Translation gives CATLHPRDRAYNEQFF.

There are a few counts of this clone. The rearrangement links TRBV21-1 to TRBJ1-1; no check of the table's D call, TRBD1, against the DNA was made. TRBV21-1 is noted as a pseudogene. This CDR3 is 15 amino acids long. This CDR3 reads CASSKVTGVNTEAFF. The CDR3 nucleotides read TGTGCCAGCAGCAAAGTAACAGGGGTGAACACTGAAGCTTTCTTT.